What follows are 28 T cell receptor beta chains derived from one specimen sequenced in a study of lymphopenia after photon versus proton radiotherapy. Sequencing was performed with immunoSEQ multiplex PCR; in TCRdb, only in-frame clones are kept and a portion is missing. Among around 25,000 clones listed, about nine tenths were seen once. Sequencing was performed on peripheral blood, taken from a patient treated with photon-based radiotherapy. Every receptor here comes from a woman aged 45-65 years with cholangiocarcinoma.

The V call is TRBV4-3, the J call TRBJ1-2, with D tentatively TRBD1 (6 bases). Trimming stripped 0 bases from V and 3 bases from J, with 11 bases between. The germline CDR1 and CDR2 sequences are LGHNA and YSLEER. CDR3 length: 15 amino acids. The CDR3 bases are TGCGCCAGCAGCCAAGATACCACAGGGCACTATGGCTACACCTTC. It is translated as CASSQDTTGHYGYTF.

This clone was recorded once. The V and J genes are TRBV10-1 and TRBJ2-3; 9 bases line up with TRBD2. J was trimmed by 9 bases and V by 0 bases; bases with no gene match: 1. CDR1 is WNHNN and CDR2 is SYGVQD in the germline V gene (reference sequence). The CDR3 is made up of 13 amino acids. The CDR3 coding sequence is TGCGCCAGCAGTGAGTCGCGGGAGGGGACGCAGTATTTT. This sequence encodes CASSESREGTQYF.

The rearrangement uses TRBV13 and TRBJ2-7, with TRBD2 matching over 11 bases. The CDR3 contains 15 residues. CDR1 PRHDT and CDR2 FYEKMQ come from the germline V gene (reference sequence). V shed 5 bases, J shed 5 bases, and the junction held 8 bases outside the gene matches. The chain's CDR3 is CASSQGLAATHEQYF. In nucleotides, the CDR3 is TGTGCCAGCAGCCAGGGACTAGCGGCAACCCACGAGCAGTACTTC.

The CDR3 is CASRGRGGTEAFF. The CDR3 bases are TGTGCCAGCAGGGGCAGGGGGGGGACTGAAGCTTTCTTT. This chain uses TRBV27 with TRBJ1-1, with 7 bases identical to TRBD1. Germline CDR1 MNHEY, CDR2 SMNVEV (reference sequence). CDR3 size: 13 residues. After removal of 6 bases from V and 5 bases from J, the junction contained 6 bases not matched to a gene.

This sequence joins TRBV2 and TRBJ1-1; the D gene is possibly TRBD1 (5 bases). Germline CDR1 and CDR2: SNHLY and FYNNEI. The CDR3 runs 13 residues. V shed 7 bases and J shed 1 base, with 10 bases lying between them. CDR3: CASKGDGNTEAFF. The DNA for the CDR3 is TGTGCCAGCAAAGGGGATGGGAACACTGAAGCTTTCTTT.

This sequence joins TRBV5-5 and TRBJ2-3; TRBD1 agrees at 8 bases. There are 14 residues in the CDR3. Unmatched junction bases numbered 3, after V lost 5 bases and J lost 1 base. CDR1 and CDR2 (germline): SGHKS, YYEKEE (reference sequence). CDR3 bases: TGTGCCAGCAGTGAGGGACAGGGCACAGATACGCAGTATTTT. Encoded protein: CASSEGQGTDTQYF.

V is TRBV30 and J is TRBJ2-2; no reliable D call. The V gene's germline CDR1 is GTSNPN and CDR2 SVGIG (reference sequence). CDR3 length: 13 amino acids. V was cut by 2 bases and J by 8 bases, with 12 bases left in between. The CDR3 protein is CAWSTDGSGELFF. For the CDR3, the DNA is TGTGCCTGGAGTACGGACGGGTCTGGGGAGCTGTTTTTT.

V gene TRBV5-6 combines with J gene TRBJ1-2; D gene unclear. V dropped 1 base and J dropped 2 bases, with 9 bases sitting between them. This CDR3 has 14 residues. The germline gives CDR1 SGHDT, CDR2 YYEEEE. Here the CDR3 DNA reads TGTGCCAGCAGCTTGCTAGGGTGGAACTATGGCTACACCTTC. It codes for CASSLLGWNYGYTF.

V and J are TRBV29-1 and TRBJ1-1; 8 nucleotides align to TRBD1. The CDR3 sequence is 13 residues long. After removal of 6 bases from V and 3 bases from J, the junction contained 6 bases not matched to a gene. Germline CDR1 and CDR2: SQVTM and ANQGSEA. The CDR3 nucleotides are TGCAGCGTCAGACCGACAGGGGACACTGAAGCTTTCTTT. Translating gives CSVRPTGDTEAFF.

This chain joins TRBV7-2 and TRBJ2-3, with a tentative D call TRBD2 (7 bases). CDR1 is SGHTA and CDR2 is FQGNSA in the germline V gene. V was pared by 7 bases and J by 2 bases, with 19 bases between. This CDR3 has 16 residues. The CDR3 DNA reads TGTGCCAGCACCCTACGGCCGGGGGGCACCACAGATACGCAGTATTTT. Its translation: CASTLRPGGTTDTQYF.

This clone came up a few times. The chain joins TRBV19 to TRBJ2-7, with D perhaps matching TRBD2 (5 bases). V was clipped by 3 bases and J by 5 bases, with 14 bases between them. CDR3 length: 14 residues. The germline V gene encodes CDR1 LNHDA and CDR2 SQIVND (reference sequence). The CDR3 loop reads CASSIRGPKNEQYF. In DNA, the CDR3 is TGTGCCAGTAGTATCCGAGGGCCCAAAAACGAGCAGTACTTC.

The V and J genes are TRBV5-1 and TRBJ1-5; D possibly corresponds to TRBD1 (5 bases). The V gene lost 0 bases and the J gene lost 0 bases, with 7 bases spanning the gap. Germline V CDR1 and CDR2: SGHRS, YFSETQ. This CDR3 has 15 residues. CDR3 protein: CASSLGQGSNQPQHF. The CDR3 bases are TGCGCCAGCAGCTTGGGTCAGGGTAGCAATCAGCCCCAGCATTTT.

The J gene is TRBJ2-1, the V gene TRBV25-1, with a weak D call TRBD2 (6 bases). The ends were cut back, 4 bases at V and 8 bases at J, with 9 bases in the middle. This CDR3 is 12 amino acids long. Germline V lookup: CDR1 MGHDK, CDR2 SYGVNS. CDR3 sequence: CASSGSGYEQFF. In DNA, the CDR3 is TGTGCCAGCAGTGGAAGCGGGTATGAGCAGTTCTTC.

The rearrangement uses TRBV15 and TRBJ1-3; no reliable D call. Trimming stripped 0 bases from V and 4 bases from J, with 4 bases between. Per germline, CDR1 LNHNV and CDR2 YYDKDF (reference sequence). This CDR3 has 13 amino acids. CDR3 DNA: TGTGCCACCAGCAGAGATCTGGGAAACACCATATATTTT. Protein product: CATSRDLGNTIYF.

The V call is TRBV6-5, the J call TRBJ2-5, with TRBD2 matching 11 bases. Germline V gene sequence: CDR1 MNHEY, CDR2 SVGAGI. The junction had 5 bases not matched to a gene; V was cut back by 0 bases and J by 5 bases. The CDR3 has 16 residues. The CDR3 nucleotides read TGTGCCAGCAGTTACTCTAGGGGACTAGCGGAGGAGACCCAGTACTTC. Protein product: CASSYSRGLAEETQYF.

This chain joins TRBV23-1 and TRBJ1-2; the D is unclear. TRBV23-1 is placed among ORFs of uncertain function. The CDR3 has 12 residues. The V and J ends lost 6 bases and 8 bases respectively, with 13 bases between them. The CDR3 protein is CASRDLGCGYTF. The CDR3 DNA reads TGCGCCAGCAGGGACCTGGGGTGCGGCTACACCTTC.

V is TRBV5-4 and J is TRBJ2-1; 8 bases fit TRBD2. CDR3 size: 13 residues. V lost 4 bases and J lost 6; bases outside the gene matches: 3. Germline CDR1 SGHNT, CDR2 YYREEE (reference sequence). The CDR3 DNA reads TGTGCCAGCAGCAAGACTAGCGCCAATGAGCAGTTCTTC. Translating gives CASSKTSANEQFF.

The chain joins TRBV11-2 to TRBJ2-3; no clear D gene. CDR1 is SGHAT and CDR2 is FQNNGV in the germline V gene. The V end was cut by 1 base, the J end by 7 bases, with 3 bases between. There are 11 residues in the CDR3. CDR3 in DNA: TGTGCCAGCAGCTTAGTAAATACGCAGTATTTT. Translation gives CASSLVNTQYF.

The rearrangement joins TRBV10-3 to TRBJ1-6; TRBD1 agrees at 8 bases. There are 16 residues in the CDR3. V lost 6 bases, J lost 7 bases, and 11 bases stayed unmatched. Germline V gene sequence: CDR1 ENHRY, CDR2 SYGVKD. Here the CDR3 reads CAISPRTGKNNSPLHF. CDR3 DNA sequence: TGTGCCATCAGCCCGAGGACAGGGAAAAACAATTCACCCCTCCACTTT.

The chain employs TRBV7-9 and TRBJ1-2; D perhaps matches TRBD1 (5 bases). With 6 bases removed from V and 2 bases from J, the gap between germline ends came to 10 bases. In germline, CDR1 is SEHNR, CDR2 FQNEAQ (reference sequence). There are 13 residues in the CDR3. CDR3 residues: CASSLGGNYGYTF. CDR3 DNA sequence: TGTGCCAGCAGTTTGGGGGGGAACTATGGCTACACCTTC.

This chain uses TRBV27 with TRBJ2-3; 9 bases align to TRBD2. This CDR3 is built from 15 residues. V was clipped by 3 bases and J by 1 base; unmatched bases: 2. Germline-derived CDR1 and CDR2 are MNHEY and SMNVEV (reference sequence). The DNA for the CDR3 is TGTGCCAGCAGTTTCGAGCGGGGGGGCACAGATACGCAGTATTTT. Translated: CASSFERGGTDTQYF.

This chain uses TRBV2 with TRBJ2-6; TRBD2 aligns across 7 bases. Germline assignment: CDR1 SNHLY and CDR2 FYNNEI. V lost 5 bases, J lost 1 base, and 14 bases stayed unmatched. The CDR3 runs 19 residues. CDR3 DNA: TGTGCCAGCAGTCCGCGGCCCTCCGGGGGGATTTCTGGGGCCAACGTCCTGACTTTC. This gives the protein CASSPRPSGGISGANVLTF.

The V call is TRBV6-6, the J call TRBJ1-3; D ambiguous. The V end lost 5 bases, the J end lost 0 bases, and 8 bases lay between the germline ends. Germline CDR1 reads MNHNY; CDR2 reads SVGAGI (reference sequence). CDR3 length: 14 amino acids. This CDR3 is CASSPPPSGNTIYF. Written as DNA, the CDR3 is TGTGCCAGCAGTCCCCCCCCCTCTGGAAACACCATATATTTT.

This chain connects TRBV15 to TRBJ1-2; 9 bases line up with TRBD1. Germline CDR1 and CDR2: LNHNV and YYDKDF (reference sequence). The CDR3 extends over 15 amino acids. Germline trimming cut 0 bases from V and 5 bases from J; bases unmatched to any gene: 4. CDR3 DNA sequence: TGTGCCACCAGCAGAGATCGGGGGACAGGGTATGGCTACACCTTC. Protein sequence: CATSRDRGTGYGYTF.

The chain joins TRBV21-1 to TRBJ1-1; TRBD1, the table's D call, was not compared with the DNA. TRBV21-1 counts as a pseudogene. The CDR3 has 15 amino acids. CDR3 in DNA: TGTGCCAGCAGCAAAGCGGACAGGGGGAACACTGAAGCTTTCTTT. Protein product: CASSKADRGNTEAFF.

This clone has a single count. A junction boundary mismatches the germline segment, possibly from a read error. Here the CDR3 reads CASSLEETGTQYF. The CDR3 DNA sequence: TGTGCCAGCAGCTTAGAGGAGACAGGTACGCAGTATTTT. The J gene is TRBJ2-3, the V gene TRBV7-9; weak D call: TRBD1 (6 bases). Germline loops: CDR1 SEHNR, CDR2 FQNEAQ (reference sequence). The CDR3 extends over 13 amino acids.

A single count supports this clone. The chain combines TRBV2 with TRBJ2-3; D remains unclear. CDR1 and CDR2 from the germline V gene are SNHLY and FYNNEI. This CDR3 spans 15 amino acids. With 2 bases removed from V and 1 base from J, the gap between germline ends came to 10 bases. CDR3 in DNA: TGTGCCAGCAGTGAACTGGGTCGAGGCACAGATACGCAGTATTTT. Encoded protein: CASSELGRGTDTQYF. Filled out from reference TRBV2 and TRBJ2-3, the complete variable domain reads EPEVTQTPSHQVTQMGQEVILRCVPISNHLYFYWYRQILGQKVEFLVSFYNNEISEKSEIFDDQFSVERPDGSNFTLKIRSTKLEDSAMYFCASSELGRGTDTQYFGPGTRLTVL.

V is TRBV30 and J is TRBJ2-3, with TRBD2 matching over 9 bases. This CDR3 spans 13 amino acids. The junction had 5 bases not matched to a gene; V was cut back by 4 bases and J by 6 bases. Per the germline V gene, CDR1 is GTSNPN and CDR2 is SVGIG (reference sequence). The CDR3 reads CAWMGLAGDTQYF. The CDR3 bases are TGTGCCTGGATGGGACTAGCAGGGGATACGCAGTATTTT.